A single sample is the source of the 8 T cell receptor beta chains below, sequenced in a study of cytomegalovirus exposure and HLA in healthy donors (dated by TCRdb to 2016 to 2017). The method was the immunoSEQ multiplex PCR assay. The multiplex PCR relied on a mix of 60 forward primers for TCR Vbeta segments and 13 reverse primers for TCR Jbeta segments. Drawn from immuneACCESS, this table holds only the in-frame rearrangements with V and J called that TCRdb kept. Clones are partly lost; checked studies trace under half to an unresolved V gene and leave the rest unexplained. The sample table lists under 150,000 clones, around 80% of them with a count of one. The ten largest clones represent 1.8% of the sample. The sequenced sample was PBMCs. All receptors derive from a female donor in good health and CMV-seropositive.

As for this clone: Other DNA sequences in this specimen translate into the identical CDR3. The genes are TRBV5-1 and TRBJ1-5; 10 bases are a match to TRBD1. The CDR3 is made up of 14 amino acids. Germline CDR1 and CDR2: SGHRS and YFSETQ. Trimming took 4 bases from V and 5 from J; bases not matched to a gene: 3. The CDR3 DNA follows: TGCGCCAGCAGCCCAGGGACAGGGGATCAGCCCCAGCATTTT. Its translation is CASSPGTGDQPQHF.

The gene calls are TRBV28 and TRBJ2-7; D possibly corresponds to TRBD1 (6 bases). V was pared by 8 bases and J by 5 bases, with 22 bases between. In germline, CDR1 is MDHEN, CDR2 SYDVKM. The CDR3 runs to 15 residues. CDR3 residues: CASLHPGMGAHEQYF. The DNA for the CDR3 is TGTGCCAGCCTACACCCCGGCATGGGGGCCCACGAGCAGTACTTC.

The chain carries TRBV7-2 and TRBJ2-1; D is unresolved. The germline V and J ends were trimmed by 5 bases and 7 bases, with 12 bases remaining between them. The length of the CDR3 is 13 residues. Germline V CDR1 and CDR2: SGHTA, FQGNSA. CDR3 DNA: TGTGCCAGCAGCCCCTCGGGTGGGAATGAGCAGTTCTTC. Translating it yields CASSPSGGNEQFF. Full variable domain (rest looked up from reference TRBV7-2 and TRBJ2-1): GAGVSQSPSNKVTEKGKDVELRCDPISGHTALYWYRQSLGQGLEFLIYFQGNSAPDKSGLPSDRFSAERTGGSVSTLTIQRTQQEDSAVYLCASSPSGGNEQFFGPGTRLTVL.

The chain uses TRBV4-1 and TRBJ2-1, with TRBD2 matching over 11 bases. CDR3 length equals 15 residues. Trimming took 1 base from V and 4 from J; bases not matched to a gene: 0. Germline V CDR1 and CDR2: MGHRA, YSYEKL. CDR3 in DNA: TGCGCCAGCAGCCAAGTAGCGGGGGGGTACAATGAGCAGTTCTTC. Translating it yields CASSQVAGGYNEQFF.

V gene TRBV4-1 combines with J gene TRBJ1-2, with 9 bases fitting TRBD1. This CDR3 has 16 amino acids. With 3 bases clipped from V and 5 bases from J, the junction kept 10 bases outside the gene matches. Germline V CDR1 and CDR2: MGHRA, YSYEKL. The CDR3 DNA reads TGCGCCAGCAGCCACCCCTCCGGACAGGGGCGGTATGGCTACACCTTC. Amino acids: CASSHPSGQGRYGYTF.

About this clone: This CDR3 is also generated by other DNA sequences in the sample. The chain employs TRBV6-1 and TRBJ1-1, with TRBD1 matching 7 bases. Germline CDR1 and CDR2: MNHNS and SASEGT. The CDR3 covers 13 residues. After removal of 6 bases from V and 1 base from J, the junction contained 2 bases not matched to a gene. This CDR3 is CASRGTANTEAFF. DNA for the CDR3: TGTGCCAGCAGGGGGACAGCGAACACTGAAGCTTTCTTT.

J is TRBJ2-7 and V is TRBV2, with 8 bases identical to TRBD1. This CDR3 has 12 amino acids. V shed 5 bases and J 7 bases; nucleotides not matched to a gene: 4. CDR1 is SNHLY, CDR2 FYNNEI, per germline. CDR3 sequence: CASSTGGREQYF. DNA for the CDR3: TGTGCCAGCAGTACAGGGGGTAGGGAGCAGTACTTC.

The chain carries TRBV19 and TRBJ1-2; no reliable D call. Trimming cost V 7 bases and J 4 bases, with 16 bases left between them. Germline V gene lookup returns CDR1 LNHDA and CDR2 SQIVND (reference sequence). This CDR3 is built from 14 residues. Here the CDR3 reads CASTPARVPYGYTF. The CDR3 DNA follows: TGTGCCAGTACCCCTGCCCGGGTACCCTATGGCTACACCTTC.